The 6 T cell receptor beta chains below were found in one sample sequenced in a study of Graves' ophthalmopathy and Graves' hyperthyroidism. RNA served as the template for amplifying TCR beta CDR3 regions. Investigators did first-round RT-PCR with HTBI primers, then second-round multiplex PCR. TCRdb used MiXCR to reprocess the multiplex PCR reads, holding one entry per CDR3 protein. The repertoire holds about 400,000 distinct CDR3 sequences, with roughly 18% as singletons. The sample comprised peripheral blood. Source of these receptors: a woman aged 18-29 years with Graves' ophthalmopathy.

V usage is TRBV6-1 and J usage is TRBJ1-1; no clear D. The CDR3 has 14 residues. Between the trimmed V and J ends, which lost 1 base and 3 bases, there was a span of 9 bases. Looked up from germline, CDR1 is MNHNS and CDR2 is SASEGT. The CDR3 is CASSEVDGYTEAFF. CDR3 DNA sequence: TGTGCCAGCAGTGAAGTTGACGGTTACACTGAAGCTTTCTTT.

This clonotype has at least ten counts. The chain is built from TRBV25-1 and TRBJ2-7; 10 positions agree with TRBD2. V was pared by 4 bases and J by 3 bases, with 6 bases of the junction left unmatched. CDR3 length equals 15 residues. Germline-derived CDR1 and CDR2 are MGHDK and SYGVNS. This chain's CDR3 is CASSAHSGGNYEQYF. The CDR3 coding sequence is TGTGCCAGCAGTGCCCATAGCGGGGGGAACTACGAGCAGTACTTC.

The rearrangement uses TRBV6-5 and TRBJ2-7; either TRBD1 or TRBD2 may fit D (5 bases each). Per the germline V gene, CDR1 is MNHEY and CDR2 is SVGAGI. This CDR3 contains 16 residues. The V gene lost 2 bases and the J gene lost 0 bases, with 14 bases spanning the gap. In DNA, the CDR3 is TGTGCCAGCAGTTACCCACGGGACCGATCCTCCTACGAGCAGTACTTC. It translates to CASSYPRDRSSYEQYF.

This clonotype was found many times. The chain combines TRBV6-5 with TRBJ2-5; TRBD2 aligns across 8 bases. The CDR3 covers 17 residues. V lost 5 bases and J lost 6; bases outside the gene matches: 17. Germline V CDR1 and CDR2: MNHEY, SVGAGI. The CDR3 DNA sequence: TGTGCCAGCAGTCCCCCGGTCGGAGCGGGAGTTCTGAAGACCCAGTACTTC. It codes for CASSPPVGAGVLKTQYF.

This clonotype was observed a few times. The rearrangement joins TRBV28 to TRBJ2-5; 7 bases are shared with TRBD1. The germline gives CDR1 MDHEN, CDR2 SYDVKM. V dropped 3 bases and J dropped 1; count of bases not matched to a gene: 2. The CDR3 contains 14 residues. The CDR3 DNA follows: TGTGCCAGCAGTTTCGGGGACAGCCAAGAGACCCAGTACTTC. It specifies CASSFGDSQETQYF.

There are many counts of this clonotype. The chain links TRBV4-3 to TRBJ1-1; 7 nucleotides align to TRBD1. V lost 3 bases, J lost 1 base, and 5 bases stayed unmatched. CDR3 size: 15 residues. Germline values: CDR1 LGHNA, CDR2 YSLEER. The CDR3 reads CASSQTGYKNTEAFF. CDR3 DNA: TGCGCCAGCAGCCAGACAGGGTACAAGAACACTGAAGCTTTCTTT.